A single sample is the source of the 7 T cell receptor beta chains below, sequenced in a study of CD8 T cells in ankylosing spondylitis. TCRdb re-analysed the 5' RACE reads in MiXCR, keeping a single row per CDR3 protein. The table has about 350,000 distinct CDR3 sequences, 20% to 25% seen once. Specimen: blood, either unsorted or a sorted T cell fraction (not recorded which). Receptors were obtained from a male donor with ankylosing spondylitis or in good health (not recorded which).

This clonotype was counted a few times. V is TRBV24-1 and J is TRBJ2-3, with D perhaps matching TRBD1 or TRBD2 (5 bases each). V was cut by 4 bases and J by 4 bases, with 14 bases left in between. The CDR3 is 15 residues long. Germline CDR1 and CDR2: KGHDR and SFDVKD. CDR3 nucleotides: TGTGCCACCAGTGACCGGGACGGCGTCCCAGATACGCAGTATTTT. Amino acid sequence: CATSDRDGVPDTQYF.

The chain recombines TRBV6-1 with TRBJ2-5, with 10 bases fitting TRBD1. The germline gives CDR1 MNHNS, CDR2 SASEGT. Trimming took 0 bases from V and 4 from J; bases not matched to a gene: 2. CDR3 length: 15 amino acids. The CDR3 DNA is TGTGCCAGCAGTGAAGCGACAGGGGGCCTAGAGACCCAGTACTTC. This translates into CASSEATGGLETQYF.

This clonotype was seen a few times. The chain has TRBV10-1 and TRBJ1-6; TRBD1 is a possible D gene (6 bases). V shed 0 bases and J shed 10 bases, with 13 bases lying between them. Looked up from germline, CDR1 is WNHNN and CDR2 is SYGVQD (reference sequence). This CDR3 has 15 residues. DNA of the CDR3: TGCGCCAGCAGTGAGTCGCCGGACAGCGGGTCACCCCTCCACTTT. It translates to CASSESPDSGSPLHF.

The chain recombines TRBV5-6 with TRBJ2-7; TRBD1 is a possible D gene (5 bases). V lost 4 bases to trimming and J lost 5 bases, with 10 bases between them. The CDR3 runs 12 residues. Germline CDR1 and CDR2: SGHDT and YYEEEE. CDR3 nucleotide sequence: TGTGCCAGCAGCCCGACAGACCACGAGCAGTACTTC. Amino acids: CASSPTDHEQYF.

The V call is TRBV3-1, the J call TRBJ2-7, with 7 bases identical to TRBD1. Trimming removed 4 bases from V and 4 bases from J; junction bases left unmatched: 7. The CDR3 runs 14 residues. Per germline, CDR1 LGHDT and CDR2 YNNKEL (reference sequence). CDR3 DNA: TGTGCCAGCAGCCGAGACAGGGTGGGGTACGAGCAGTACTTC. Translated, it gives CASSRDRVGYEQYF.

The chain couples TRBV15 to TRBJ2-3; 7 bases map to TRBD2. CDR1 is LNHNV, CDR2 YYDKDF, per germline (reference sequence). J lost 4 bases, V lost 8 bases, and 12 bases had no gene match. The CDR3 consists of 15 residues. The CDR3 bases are TGTGCCACCGGTCTGAGCGGGGTAACCCCAGATACGCAGTATTTT. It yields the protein CATGLSGVTPDTQYF. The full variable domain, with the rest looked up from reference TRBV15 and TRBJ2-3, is DAMVIQNPRYQVTQFGKPVTLSCSQTLNHNVMYWYQQKSSQAPKLLFHYYDKDFNNEADTPDNFQSRRPNTSFCFLDIRSPGLGDTAMYLCATGLSGVTPDTQYFGPGTRLTVL.

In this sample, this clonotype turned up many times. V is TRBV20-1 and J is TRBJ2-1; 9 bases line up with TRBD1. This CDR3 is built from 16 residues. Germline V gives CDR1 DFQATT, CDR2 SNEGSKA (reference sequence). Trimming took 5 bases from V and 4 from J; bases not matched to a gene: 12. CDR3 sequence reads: CSAEIQGANLYNEQFF. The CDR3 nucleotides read TGCAGTGCTGAAATACAGGGGGCAAACCTTTACAATGAGCAGTTCTTC.